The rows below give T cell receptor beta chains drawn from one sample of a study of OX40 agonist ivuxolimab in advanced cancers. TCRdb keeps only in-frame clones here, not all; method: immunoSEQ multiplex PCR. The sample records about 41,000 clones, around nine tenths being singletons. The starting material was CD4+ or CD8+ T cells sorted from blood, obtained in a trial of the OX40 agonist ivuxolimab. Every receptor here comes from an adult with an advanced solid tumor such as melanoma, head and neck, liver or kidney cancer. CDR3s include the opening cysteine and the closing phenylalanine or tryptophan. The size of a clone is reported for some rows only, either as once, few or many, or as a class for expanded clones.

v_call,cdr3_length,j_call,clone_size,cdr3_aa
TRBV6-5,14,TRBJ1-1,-,CASVRFGGATEAFF
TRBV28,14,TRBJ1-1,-,CASSKLQGNTEAFF
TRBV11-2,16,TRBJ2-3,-,CASSNADRGQGDTQYF
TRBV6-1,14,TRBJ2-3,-,CASSEASGTDTQYF
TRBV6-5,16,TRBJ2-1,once,CASSSQGLAVYNEQFF
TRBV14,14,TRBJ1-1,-,CASSQGGMNTEAFF
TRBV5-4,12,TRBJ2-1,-,CASSFAYGEQFF
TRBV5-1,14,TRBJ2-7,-,CASSLSSGSYEQYF
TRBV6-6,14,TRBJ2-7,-,CAGLQPPILYEQYF
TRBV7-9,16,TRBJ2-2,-,CASSPGQGAGTGELFF
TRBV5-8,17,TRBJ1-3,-,CASSSLFRDSSGNTIYF
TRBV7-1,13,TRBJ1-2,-,CASSGTLSYGYTF
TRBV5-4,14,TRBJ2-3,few,CASRRGRESDTQYF
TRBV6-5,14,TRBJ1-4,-,CASSPQGGFEKLFF
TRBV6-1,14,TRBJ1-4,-,CASSEGNPNEKLFF
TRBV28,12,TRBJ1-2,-,CASSLPGKGYTF
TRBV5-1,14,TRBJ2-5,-,CASSLVGRAGDQYF